The sequence of this T cell receptor (beta chain) was determined in a study of tumour-infiltrating T cells in Burkitt lymphoma. This clone was counted a few times. This CDR3 is missing its conserved last phenylalanine or tryptophan, likely due to a read error. Only in-frame clones appear in the TCRdb table, and some are missing; sequencing was by immunoSEQ multiplex PCR. The sample lists over a thousand clones, about 10% seen once, with 4.5% to 5% in the top ten. Material: tumor tissue. The TCR was taken from a human donor with Burkitt lymphoma.

CDR3: CASSAPGAGNTIYV. CDR3 coding DNA: TGTGCCAGCAGTGCACCGGGGGCTGGAAACACCATATATGTT. The chain is built from TRBV5-5 and TRBJ1-3, with D perhaps TRBD1 (5 bases). Germline lookup yields CDR1 SGHKS and CDR2 YYEKEE (reference sequence). V lost 5 bases and J lost 2, with 11 bases in between. CDR3 length: 14 residues.